This TCR beta chain came from a study of blood T cell repertoires in COVID-19. The CDR3 is 15 amino acids. The germline V and J ends were trimmed by 3 bases and 2 bases, with 16 bases remaining between them. Germline V gene sequence: CDR1 DFQATT, CDR2 SNEGSKA (reference sequence). The repertoire was sequenced with immunoSEQ multiplex PCR; TCRdb's copy has only in-frame clones and lacks some. The sample has about 140,000 clones; roughly 84% are singletons. The chain has TRBV20-1 and TRBJ1-2; perhaps TRBD1 as D (5 bases). Sequencing was done on a sample of PBMCs or T cells enriched from blood (not recorded which). The receptor's source is a man aged 35 to 55 with acute COVID-19. The CDR3 loop reads CSASLGGRGNYGYTF. The CDR3 region has the DNA TGCAGTGCTAGTCTCGGGGGACGGGGAAACTATGGCTACACCTTC.